This passage covers 18 T cell receptor beta chains from one sample sequenced in a study of radiation and T cells in renal cell carcinoma. TCRdb's copy holds only in-frame clones and misses some; the assay was immunoSEQ multiplex PCR. The sample holds around 140,000 clones, around four fifths seen once. Stated time point: baseline pretreatment blood. Regarding treatment: 15 Gy SBRT to primary tumor, nephrectomy 4 weeks later. The sequences come from blood, collected from a patient whose treatment included radiotherapy and nephrectomy. The receptors here all came from a woman in her forties or fifties with renal cell carcinoma.

The chain recombines TRBV5-1 with TRBJ2-3, with TRBD2 as a possible D gene (8 bases). The length of the CDR3 is 16 residues. Trimming removed 4 bases from V and 1 base from J, with 16 bases in between. Germline CDR1 reads SGHRS; CDR2 reads YFSETQ. CDR3 sequence (DNA): TGCGCCAGCAGCCCGGGAGGGGGCGGGGGCACAGATACGCAGTATTTT. Its translation: CASSPGGGGGTDTQYF. Filled out from reference TRBV5-1 and TRBJ2-3, the complete variable domain reads KAGVTQTPRYLIKTRGQQVTLSCSPISGHRSVSWYQQTPGQGLQFLFEYFSETQRNKGNFPGRFSGRQFSNSRSEMNVSTLELGDSALYLCASSPGGGGGTDTQYFGPGTRLTVL.

The rearrangement joins TRBV5-4 to TRBJ1-2, with D possibly matching TRBD1 (5 bases). CDR3 length equals 13 residues. The germline CDR1 and CDR2 sequences are SGHNT and YYREEE (reference sequence). Trimming took 4 bases from V and 5 from J, leaving 12 bases between them. CDR3 sequence: CASSLPGGYGYTF. The CDR3 bases are TGTGCCAGCAGCCTCCCGGGGGGGTATGGCTACACCTTC.

The V and J genes are TRBV10-3 and TRBJ2-7; D possibly matches TRBD1 or TRBD2 (5 bases each). Germline values: CDR1 ENHRY, CDR2 SYGVKD. V was pared by 10 bases and J by 0 bases, with 10 bases between. The CDR3 has 12 residues. CDR3 DNA: TGTGCCACCCAGGGAGTCTCCTACGAGCAGTACTTC. This translates into CATQGVSYEQYF.

This chain connects TRBV10-1 to TRBJ1-1, with 7 bases aligning to TRBD1. The CDR3 has 12 residues. V was clipped by 4 bases and J by 6 bases; unmatched bases: 2. Per the germline V gene, CDR1 is WNHNN and CDR2 is SYGVQD (reference sequence). CDR3 sequence (DNA): TGCGCCAGCAGTGCCGGGACAGCTGAAGCTTTCTTT. This codes for CASSAGTAEAFF.

The gene calls are TRBV7-6 and TRBJ2-7, with 8 bases lining up with TRBD2. CDR3 length: 15 amino acids. Germline loops: CDR1 SGHVS, CDR2 FNYEAQ. The ends lost 3 bases at V and 3 bases at J; junction bases unmatched: 7. In DNA form, the CDR3 reads TGTGCCAGCAGCTTTAGGACTAGCACTTACTACGAGCAGTACTTC. Its translation: CASSFRTSTYYEQYF.

The chain employs TRBV6-1 and TRBJ1-2; D remains unclear. CDR1 and CDR2 (germline): MNHNS, SASEGT. CDR3 length: 14 amino acids. The V end lost 1 base, the J end lost 4 bases, and 10 bases lay between the germline ends. CDR3 loop: CASSEEVGPYGYTF. The DNA of the CDR3 is TGTGCCAGCAGTGAAGAGGTAGGGCCCTATGGCTACACCTTC.

The chain couples TRBV15 to TRBJ2-2, with 10 bases that match TRBD2. V was clipped by 0 bases and J by 6 bases; unmatched bases: 10. Germline V gene data show CDR1 as LNHNV and CDR2 as YYDKDF (reference sequence). This CDR3 contains 18 residues. The CDR3 coding sequence is TGTGCCACCAGCAGAGATCACACTTCGCTAGCGGGAGCCGGGGAGCTGTTTTTT. Translated: CATSRDHTSLAGAGELFF.

The rearrangement joins TRBV27 to TRBJ2-7; D could derive from TRBD1 or TRBD2 (5 bases each). CDR1 is MNHEY and CDR2 is SMNVEV in the germline V gene (reference sequence). V shed 4 bases and J shed 0 bases, with 13 bases lying between them. The CDR3 is made up of 15 amino acids. CDR3 amino acids: CASSSGGGSSYEQYF. The CDR3 DNA is TGTGCCAGCAGTTCCGGTGGGGGATCCTCCTACGAGCAGTACTTC.

In nucleotides, the CDR3 is TGTGCCAGCAGCTTGGGACCGAGCAATCAGCCCCAGCATTTT. Its protein product is CASSLGPSNQPQHF. This chain joins TRBV7-6 and TRBJ1-5, with a tentative D call TRBD1 (5 bases). This CDR3 is 14 amino acids long. Trimming left V 3 bases short and J 1 base short, with 7 bases between. CDR1 and CDR2 from the germline V gene are SGHVS and FNYEAQ.

J is TRBJ2-7 and V is TRBV4-3; TRBD1 or TRBD2 may be the D gene (7 bases each). The CDR3 covers 15 residues. In germline, CDR1 is LGHNA, CDR2 YSLEER. The V gene lost 4 bases and the J gene lost 4 bases, with 17 bases spanning the gap. CDR3 sequence (DNA): TGCGCCAGCAGCCTAGAGATCAGGGGGGGATACGAGCAGTACTTC. Amino acids: CASSLEIRGGYEQYF.

The chain has TRBV7-9 and TRBJ2-7; D is possibly TRBD1 (6 bases). The CDR3 is 13 residues long. V was trimmed by 5 bases and J by 0 bases, leaving 8 bases between them. Germline V gene sequence: CDR1 SEHNR, CDR2 FQNEAQ (reference sequence). This chain's CDR3 is CASSGTTSYEQYF. DNA for the CDR3: TGTGCCAGCAGCGGGACAACCTCCTACGAGCAGTACTTC.

The rearrangement links TRBV5-1 to TRBJ2-5, with D maybe TRBD1 (6 bases). Germline V gene data show CDR1 as SGHRS and CDR2 as YFSETQ. This CDR3 spans 14 amino acids. V lost 4 bases, J lost 7 bases, and 17 bases lay in between. CDR3 residues: CASSRDTEGGTQYF. The CDR3, as DNA: TGCGCCAGCAGCAGGGACACCGAAGGGGGGACCCAGTACTTC.

The chain uses TRBV2 and TRBJ2-7, with a weak D call TRBD2 (5 bases). This CDR3 has 13 residues. Between the trimmed V and J ends, which lost 6 bases and 3 bases, there was a span of 12 bases. CDR1 is SNHLY and CDR2 is FYNNEI in the germline V gene. CDR3 region: CASRREPSYEQYF. CDR3 DNA: TGTGCCAGCAGGAGGGAACCGAGCTACGAGCAGTACTTC.

The V gene is TRBV9, the J gene TRBJ2-7; TRBD2 is a possible D gene (7 bases). Germline V gives CDR1 SGDLS, CDR2 YYNGEE. The CDR3 covers 15 residues. V gave up 6 bases and J gave up 6 bases, with 22 bases separating them. CDR3 nucleotide sequence: TGTGCCAGCACCCCCGAGGGGGGGGAGGGAGGCGAGCAGTACTTC. Translating gives CASTPEGGEGGEQYF.

The rearrangement links TRBV4-2 to TRBJ2-5; D perhaps matches TRBD1 (6 bases). Germline lookup yields CDR1 LGHNA and CDR2 YNFKEQ. V shed 0 bases and J shed 5 bases, with 16 bases lying between them. The CDR3 runs 16 residues. The CDR3 sequence is CASSQDGTQPSETQYF. CDR3 coding DNA: TGTGCCAGCAGCCAAGATGGGACACAGCCGTCGGAGACCCAGTACTTC.

The V call is TRBV28, the J call TRBJ2-2; D perhaps matches TRBD1 (6 bases). Deletions cut 6 bases from V and 3 bases from J, with 8 bases between. The CDR3 covers 13 residues. Germline assignment: CDR1 MDHEN and CDR2 SYDVKM. CDR3 sequence (DNA): TGTGCCAGCAGGGACAGTTACACCGGGGAGCTGTTTTTT. Its protein product is CASRDSYTGELFF.

J is TRBJ2-7 and V is TRBV6-5; D not resolved. This CDR3 is 15 amino acids long. Trimming cost V 6 bases and J 5 bases, with 20 bases left between them. In germline, CDR1 is MNHEY, CDR2 SVGAGI. CDR3 residues: CASRSTRASLHEQYF. Here the CDR3 DNA reads TGTGCCAGCAGATCGACAAGAGCGTCCCTCCACGAGCAGTACTTC.

The V call is TRBV30, the J call TRBJ2-3; no firm D call. This CDR3 contains 14 residues. V was clipped by 3 bases and J by 1 base, with 11 bases between them. CDR1 and CDR2 from the germline V gene are GTSNPN and SVGIG (reference sequence). CDR3: CAWRLLWGTDTQYF. CDR3 nucleotide sequence: TGTGCCTGGAGACTGCTCTGGGGCACAGATACGCAGTATTTT.